These 8 T cell receptor beta chains were all obtained from the same sample, sequenced in a study of blood T cells in healthy people across ages. Next came a second PCR, run for about 6 to 12 cycles, which used a sample-barcoded 5' primer along with a J-beta primer mix. From the 5' RACE reads, TCRdb called clonotypes with MiXCR, one entry per CDR3 protein. The profile shows 700,000 to 900,000 distinct CDR3 sequences, roughly 26% of them singletons. The same data also contributed to another study, on T cells of mothers and their children.

The sample was blood. These receptors originate from a boy aged 5-17 years in good health.

This clonotype was counted a few times. The chain uses TRBV28 and TRBJ1-1; 7 bases are a match to TRBD1. V trimming: 1 base; J trimming: 3 bases; junction bases outside the gene matches: 17. The germline CDR1 and CDR2 sequences are MDHEN and SYDVKM. This CDR3 has 19 residues. CDR3 in DNA: TGTGCCAGCAGTTTATTCGTCGAGGACAGGATCTTTACCCACACTGAAGCTTTCTTT. This translates into CASSLFVEDRIFTHTEAFF.

In this sample, this clonotype turned up a few times. V usage is TRBV12-3 or TRBV12-4 and J usage is TRBJ2-2, with D perhaps TRBD1 or TRBD2 (6 bases each). The CDR3 totals 16 residues. V lost 3 bases and J lost 3, with 14 bases in between. The CDR3, as DNA: TGTGCCAGCAGTTTTATGGAGGGGGTTCACACCGGGGAGCTGTTTTTT. The encoded protein is CASSFMEGVHTGELFF.

This clonotype appeared a few times. This sequence joins TRBV20-1 and TRBJ1-2; D is ambiguous. This CDR3 contains 12 residues. CDR1 and CDR2 from the germline V gene are DFQATT and SNEGSKA (reference sequence). The germline V and J ends were trimmed by 5 bases and 2 bases, with 9 bases remaining between them. CDR3 residues: CSAAGRNYGYTF. The CDR3 bases are TGCAGTGCTGCTGGACGGAACTATGGCTACACCTTC.

This chain links TRBV20-1 with TRBJ1-5; tentatively, D is TRBD1 (5 bases). Germline CDR1 reads DFQATT; CDR2 reads SNEGSKA (reference sequence). The V gene lost 3 bases and the J gene lost 5 bases, with 14 bases spanning the gap. This CDR3 is 14 amino acids long. CDR3 sequence reads: CSARGDRVDQPQHF. The CDR3 DNA reads as TGCAGTGCTAGGGGCGACAGAGTGGATCAGCCCCAGCATTTT.

V is TRBV4-1 and J is TRBJ1-2; unclear D gene. The CDR3 covers 12 residues. Germline V CDR1 and CDR2: MGHRA, YSYEKL. The ends were cut back, 3 bases at V and 5 bases at J, with 7 bases in the middle. The CDR3 nucleotides read TGCGCCAGCAGCCAGGCAGATTATGGCTACACCTTC. This encodes CASSQADYGYTF.

This clonotype was recorded a few times. This sequence joins TRBV10-1 and TRBJ1-4; D is undetermined. Trimming took 4 bases from V and 7 from J, leaving 1 base between them. Looked up from germline, CDR1 is WNHNN and CDR2 is SYGVQD (reference sequence). The CDR3 covers 10 residues. The CDR3 DNA is TGCGCCAGCAGTGCTGAAAAACTGTTTTTT. It codes for CASSAEKLFF.

V usage is TRBV20-1 and J usage is TRBJ1-1, with a possible D match to TRBD1 (5 bases). Germline lookup yields CDR1 DFQATT and CDR2 SNEGSKA (reference sequence). The V gene lost 0 bases and the J gene lost 3 bases, with 17 bases spanning the gap. This CDR3 has 16 residues. This CDR3 is CSAREIDRSWDTEAFF. The DNA of the CDR3 is TGCAGTGCTAGAGAAATCGACAGATCTTGGGACACTGAAGCTTTCTTT.

The V gene is TRBV27, the J gene TRBJ2-7; D is ambiguous. Germline V gene lookup returns CDR1 MNHEY and CDR2 SMNVEV (reference sequence). This CDR3 region has 13 residues. Trimming cost V 5 bases and J 2 bases, with 10 bases left between them. As DNA, the CDR3 is TGTGCCAGCAGTCCCCAGTATACCTACGAGCAGTACTTC. As protein: CASSPQYTYEQYF.